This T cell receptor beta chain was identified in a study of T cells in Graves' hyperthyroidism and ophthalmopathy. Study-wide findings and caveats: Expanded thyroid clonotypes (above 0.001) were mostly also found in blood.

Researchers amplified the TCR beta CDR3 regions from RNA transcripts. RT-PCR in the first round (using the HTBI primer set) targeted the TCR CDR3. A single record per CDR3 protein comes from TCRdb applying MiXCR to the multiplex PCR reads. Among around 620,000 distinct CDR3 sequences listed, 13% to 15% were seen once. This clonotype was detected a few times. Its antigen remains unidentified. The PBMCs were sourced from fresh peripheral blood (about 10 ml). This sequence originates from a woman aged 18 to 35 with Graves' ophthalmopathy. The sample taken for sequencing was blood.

The CDR3 spells CASNLKGQGTGELFF. CDR3 coding DNA: TGTGCCAGCAACCTAAAGGGCCAAGGGACCGGGGAGCTGTTTTTT. J is TRBJ2-2 and V is TRBV12-3 or TRBV12-4; D unresolved. The CDR3 spans 15 residues. V was cut by 7 bases and J by 5 bases, with 17 bases left in between.